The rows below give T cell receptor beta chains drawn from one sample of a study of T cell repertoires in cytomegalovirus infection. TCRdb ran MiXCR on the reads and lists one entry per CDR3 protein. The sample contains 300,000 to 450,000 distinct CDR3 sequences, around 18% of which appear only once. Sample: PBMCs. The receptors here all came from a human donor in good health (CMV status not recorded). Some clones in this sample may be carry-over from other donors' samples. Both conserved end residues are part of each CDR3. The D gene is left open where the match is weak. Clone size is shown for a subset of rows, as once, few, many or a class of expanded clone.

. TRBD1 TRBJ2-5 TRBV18 CASSPPGQGETQYF TGTGCCAGCTCACCCCCGGGACAGGGAGAGACCCAGTACTTC
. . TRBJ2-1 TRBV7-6 CATRRVNEQFF TGTGCGACCCGTAGGGTCAATGAGCAGTTCTTC
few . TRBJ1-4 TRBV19 CASSKFDEKLFF TGTGCCAGTAGTAAATTTGATGAAAAACTGTTTTTT
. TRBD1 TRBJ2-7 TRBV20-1 CSASGQGHYEQYF TGCAGTGCATCCGGACAGGGGCACTACGAGCAGTACTTC
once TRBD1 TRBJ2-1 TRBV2 CASRGVGTGWENEQFF TGTGCCAGCAGGGGAGTAGGGACAGGTTGGGAGAATGAGCAGTTCTTC
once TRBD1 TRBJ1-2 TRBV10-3 CAIRATGPYGYTF TGTGCCATCAGGGCGACAGGGCCCTATGGCTACACCTTC
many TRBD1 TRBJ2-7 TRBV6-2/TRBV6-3 CASSSPTGIYEQYF TGTGCCAGCAGTTCCCCGACAGGGATCTACGAGCAGTACTTC
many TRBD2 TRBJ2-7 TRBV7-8 CASSGRTSGGVYEQYF TGTGCCAGCAGCGGACGGACTAGCGGGGGTGTCTACGAGCAGTACTTC
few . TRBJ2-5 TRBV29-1 CSVFDQETQYF TGCAGCGTTTTCGACCAAGAGACCCAGTACTTC
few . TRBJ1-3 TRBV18 CASSPEFAGNTIYF TGTGCCAGCTCACCAGAGTTTGCTGGAAACACCATATATTTT
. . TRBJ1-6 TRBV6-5 CASSYDSTGTYNSPLHF TGTGCCAGCAGTTACGACAGTACCGGAACCTATAATTCACCCCTCCACTTT
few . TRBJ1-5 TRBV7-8 CASSLGPPWHF TGTGCCAGCAGCTTAGGGCCCCCCTGGCATTTT
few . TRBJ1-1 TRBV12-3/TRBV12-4 CASSQPGPTGTEAFF TGTGCCAGCAGCCAACCGGGACCCACTGGGACTGAAGCTTTCTTT
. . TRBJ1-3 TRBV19 CASTPRGLAGNTIYF TGTGCCAGTACCCCACGGGGGCTGGCTGGAAACACCATATATTTT
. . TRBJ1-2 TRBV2 CASSLPGYTF TGTGCCAGCAGTTTACCTGGCTACACCTTC
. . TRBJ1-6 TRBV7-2 CASSPTPGLNNSPLHF TGTGCCAGCAGCCCAACCCCGGGATTAAATAATTCACCCCTCCACTTT
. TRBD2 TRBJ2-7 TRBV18 CASSPWREMAYEQYF TGTGCCAGCTCACCATGGCGGGAGATGGCCTACGAGCAGTACTTC
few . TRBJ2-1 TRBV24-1 CATPRPHEQFF TGTGCCACCCCCCGACCCCACGAGCAGTTCTTC
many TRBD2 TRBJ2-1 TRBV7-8 CASREKGLAGLNEQFF TGTGCCAGCAGAGAGAAGGGTCTAGCGGGGCTTAATGAGCAGTTCTTC
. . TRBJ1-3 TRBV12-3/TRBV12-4 CASRARGSGNTIYF TGTGCCAGCAGGGCCAGGGGTTCTGGAAACACCATATATTTT
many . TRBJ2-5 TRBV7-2 CASSPNSGTQYF TGTGCCAGCAGTCCAAATTCGGGGACCCAGTACTTC
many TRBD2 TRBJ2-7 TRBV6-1 CASSLSGRVYEQYF TGTGCCAGCAGCCTGAGCGGGAGGGTCTACGAGCAGTACTTC
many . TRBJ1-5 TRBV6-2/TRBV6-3 CASSYSKQGNLRNQPQHF TGTGCCAGCAGTTACTCGAAGCAGGGTAATTTGCGCAATCAGCCCCAGCATTTT
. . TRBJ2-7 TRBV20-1 CSARDLDSVYEQYF TGCAGTGCTAGAGACCTGGACTCGGTCTACGAGCAGTACTTC
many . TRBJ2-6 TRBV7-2 CASSLALYSGANVLTF TGTGCCAGCAGCTTAGCCCTGTATTCTGGGGCCAACGTCCTGACTTTC
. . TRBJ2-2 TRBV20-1 CSAKKIDGELFF TGCAGTGCCAAGAAAATAGACGGGGAGCTGTTTTTT
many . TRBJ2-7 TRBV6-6 CASSYGGSYEQYF TGTGCCAGTAGTTACGGGGGTAGCTACGAGCAGTACTTC
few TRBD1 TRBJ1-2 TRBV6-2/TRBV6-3 CASTRTGQAYGYTF TGTGCCAGCACGCGCACAGGACAGGCGTATGGCTACACCTTC
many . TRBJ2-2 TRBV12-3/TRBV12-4 CAWRGFGELFF TGTGCTTGGAGGGGGTTCGGGGAGCTGTTTTTT
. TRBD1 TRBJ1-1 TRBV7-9 CASSSPINRGPYQNTEAFF TGTGCCAGCAGCTCCCCTATTAACAGGGGGCCCTATCAGAACACTGAAGCTTTCTTT
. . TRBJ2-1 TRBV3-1 CASSQIRSLSTYNEQFF TGTGCCAGCAGCCAGATTAGGTCTCTGTCTACCTACAATGAGCAGTTCTTC
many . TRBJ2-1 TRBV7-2 CASRTWSGNEQFF TGTGCCAGCAGGACATGGTCGGGGAATGAGCAGTTCTTC
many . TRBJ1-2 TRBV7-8 CASSLALSNIDYGYTF TGTGCCAGCAGCTTAGCTCTATCCAACATCGACTATGGCTACACCTTC
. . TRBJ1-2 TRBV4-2 CASSQGVGPDYGYTF TGTGCCAGCAGCCAAGGCGTGGGACCGGACTATGGCTACACCTTC
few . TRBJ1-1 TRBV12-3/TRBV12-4 CASTARLGGNTEAFF TGTGCCAGCACCGCGAGGCTTGGGGGAAACACTGAAGCTTTCTTT
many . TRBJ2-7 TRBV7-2 CASSLAYSYEQYF TGTGCCAGCAGCTTAGCGTACTCCTACGAGCAGTACTTC
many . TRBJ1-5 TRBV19 CASSIFRAGNQPQHF TGTGCCAGTAGTATTTTCAGGGCTGGCAATCAGCCCCAGCATTTT
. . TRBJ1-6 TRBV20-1 CSARAPDTSPLHF TGCAGTGCTAGAGCCCCGGACACTTCACCCCTCCACTTT
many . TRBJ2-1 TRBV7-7 CASSLAYVSSYNEQFF TGTGCCAGCAGCTTAGCGTACGTCAGCTCCTACAATGAGCAGTTCTTC